The 19 T cell receptor beta chains below were found in one sample sequenced in a study of identical twins (dated by TCRdb to 2016 to 2018). The protocol used for the library was 5' RACE. For sequencing, an Illumina HiSeq 2000 was employed. TCRdb applied fastp at Q25 and MiXCR to the public reads, then kept only in-frame beta chains. Under each unique CDR3 protein, matching rows form one entry showing the most common genes and DNA. The sample contains about 660,000 distinct CDR3 sequences, 8.5% to 9% of them found a single time. Approximately 0.96% of the sample belongs to the ten largest clones. The same specimen was also included in a second study, on yellow fever vaccine responses in identical twins.

The sequencing sample was made of PBMCs. Source of these receptors: a woman aged 18-29 years in good health.

This clonotype was seen repeatedly, ten times or more. CDR3 region: CASSQDRILYNEQFF. CDR3 bases: TGCGCCAGCAGCCAGGATCGGATTCTCTACAATGAGCAGTTCTTC. The chain recombines TRBV5-1 with TRBJ2-1, with D unclear. With 4 bases removed from V and 3 bases from J, the gap between germline ends came to 14 bases. The CDR3 is 15 amino acids. Germline V gives CDR1 SGHRS, CDR2 YFSETQ.

This clonotype was seen more than once but under ten times. The rearrangement joins TRBV7-8 to TRBJ2-3, with D perhaps given as TRBD1 or TRBD2 (5 bases each). V was trimmed by 3 bases and J by 10 bases, leaving 20 bases between them. The CDR3 is made up of 15 amino acids. CDR1 and CDR2 from the germline V gene are SGHVS and FQNEAQ. The CDR3 region is CASSFGASRVDAQYF. As DNA, the CDR3 is TGTGCCAGCAGCTTTGGGGCTAGCCGGGTTGATGCGCAGTATTTT. The whole variable domain, filled in from reference TRBV7-8 and TRBJ2-3, reads GAGVSQSPRYKVAKRGQDVALRCDPISGHVSLFWYQQALGQGPEFLTYFQNEAQLDKSGLPSDRFFAERPEGSVSTLKIQRTQQEDSAVYLCASSFGASRVDAQYFGPGTRLTVL.

The table lists this clonotype with many counts. CDR3 bases: TGCGCCAGCAGCTTGGAAGGGGTGGTCACAGATACGCAGTATTTT. It yields the protein CASSLEGVVTDTQYF. The genes are TRBV5-1 and TRBJ2-3, with D perhaps matching TRBD1 (5 bases). This CDR3 comprises 15 residues. Germline CDR1 reads SGHRS; CDR2 reads YFSETQ. V was shortened by 0 bases and J by 2 bases, with 10 bases between the two germline ends.

There are a few counts of this clonotype. The rearrangement joins TRBV20-1 to TRBJ2-7; 10 bases fit TRBD2. V lost 2 bases and J lost 4; bases outside the gene matches: 5. In germline, CDR1 is DFQATT, CDR2 SNEGSKA (reference sequence). The CDR3 sequence is 14 residues long. In DNA form, the CDR3 reads TGCAGTGCTAGACTAGCGGGAGTCGCGTACGAGCAGTACTTC. Translating gives CSARLAGVAYEQYF.

The chain carries TRBV20-1 and TRBJ1-1, with D perhaps TRBD1 (6 bases). The V and J ends lost 1 base and 1 base respectively, with 7 bases between them. Germline V gene data show CDR1 as DFQATT and CDR2 as SNEGSKA (reference sequence). The CDR3 contains 13 residues. The CDR3 nucleotides read TGCAGTGCTAGAGGGACAGAGAACACTGAAGCTTTCTTT. Residues: CSARGTENTEAFF.

This clonotype was detected ten times or more. The chain carries TRBV7-9 and TRBJ2-7; no clear D gene. Trimming took off 2 bases at V and 3 bases at J, with 11 bases between the two ends. The germline V gene encodes CDR1 SEHNR and CDR2 FQNEAQ (reference sequence). This CDR3 has 14 amino acids. CDR3 in DNA: TGTGCCAGCAGCTTAAGAGTGGCAGGCTACGAGCAGTACTTC. It encodes CASSLRVAGYEQYF.

This clonotype was counted at least ten times. V and J are TRBV28 and TRBJ2-1, with 11 bases matching TRBD1. The V gene end was trimmed by 4 bases and the J gene end by 8 bases; junction bases not matched to a gene: 7. The CDR3 extends over 15 amino acids. Germline CDR1 and CDR2: MDHEN and SYDVKM. The CDR3 protein is CASSSWTGGLDEQFF. Written as DNA, the CDR3 is TGTGCCAGCAGTTCATGGACAGGGGGCCTCGATGAGCAGTTCTTC.

This clonotype was counted a few times. This rearrangement joins TRBV5-1 to TRBJ2-7; D is undetermined. The germline V and J ends were trimmed by 0 bases and 3 bases, with 10 bases remaining between them. CDR3 length equals 14 residues. CDR1 and CDR2 from the germline V gene are SGHRS and YFSETQ. This CDR3 is CASSLGHLFYEQYF. The DNA for the CDR3 is TGCGCCAGCAGCTTGGGACACCTATTCTACGAGCAGTACTTC.

This chain uses TRBV10-3 with TRBJ2-3; 13 nucleotides line up with TRBD2. Germline V gene sequence: CDR1 ENHRY, CDR2 SYGVKD. V gave up 4 bases and J gave up 5 bases; unmatched junction bases: 18. The CDR3 loop spans 20 amino acids. CDR3 DNA: TGTGCCATCAGTGGTAGGGCGGCCCGGACTAGCGGGAGCGATCTAGATACGCAGTATTTT. It translates to CAISGRAARTSGSDLDTQYF.

This clonotype was detected ten times or more. The chain has TRBV14 and TRBJ2-7; D not certain. This CDR3 spans 15 amino acids. The germline V and J ends were trimmed by 1 base and 3 bases, with 13 bases remaining between them. Germline lookup yields CDR1 SGHDN and CDR2 FVKESK. CDR3 coding DNA: TGTGCCAGCAGCCAAGGAGGCGGTGCAAACTACGAGCAGTACTTC. Translation: CASSQGGGANYEQYF.

Ten or more counts support this clonotype. Sequence at one end of the junction differs from germline and may be a read error. The rearrangement links TRBV20-1 to TRBJ2-1, with 10 bases lining up with TRBD2. CDR1 DFQATT and CDR2 SNEGSKA come from the germline V gene (reference sequence). CDR3 length: 14 amino acids. The CDR3 here is CSARGLADYNEQFF. For the CDR3, the DNA is TGCAGTGCCAGAGGACTAGCGGACTACAATGAGCAGTTCTTC.

A few counts support this clonotype. The chain has TRBV29-1 and TRBJ2-7; D perhaps matches TRBD1 (6 bases). The CDR3 contains 13 residues. Germline assignment: CDR1 SQVTM and CDR2 ANQGSEA. V dropped 5 bases and J dropped 2 bases, with 13 bases sitting between them. CDR3 nucleotides: TGCAGCGTTCGACAGGCCTTTACCTACGAGCAGTACTTC. Protein product: CSVRQAFTYEQYF.

V and J are TRBV9 and TRBJ2-3; 9 nucleotides line up with TRBD2. Germline V CDR1 and CDR2: SGDLS, YYNGEE. The CDR3 has 16 amino acids. V dropped 0 bases and J dropped 3; count of bases not matched to a gene: 5. CDR3 nucleotides: TGTGCCAGCAGCGTAGAGGGGCGGGGGGGGACAGATACGCAGTATTTT. As protein: CASSVEGRGGTDTQYF. Variable domain in full (rest from reference TRBV9 and TRBJ2-3): DSGVTQTPKHLITATGQRVTLRCSPRSGDLSVYWYQQSLDQGLQFLIQYYNGEERAKGNILERFSAQQFPDLHSELNLSSLELGDSALYFCASSVEGRGGTDTQYFGPGTRLTVL.

This clonotype was found a few times. The chain joins TRBV6-4 to TRBJ2-1, with a tentative D call TRBD2 (5 bases). There are 13 residues in the CDR3. The V gene lost 6 bases and the J gene lost 10 bases, with 16 bases spanning the gap. The germline gives CDR1 MRHNA, CDR2 SNTAGT. The CDR3 bases are TGTGCCAGCAGCGAAGGCGTTGGGAGCGAGCAGTTCTTC. Amino acid sequence: CASSEGVGSEQFF.

The sample holds a few counts of this clonotype. The CDR3 protein is CSARDKGAGEQFF. The CDR3 DNA reads as TGCAGTGCTAGAGATAAGGGGGCTGGTGAGCAGTTCTTC. The V and J genes are TRBV20-1 and TRBJ2-1; 7 bases map to TRBD1. There are 13 residues in the CDR3. The germline gives CDR1 DFQATT, CDR2 SNEGSKA (reference sequence). V was clipped by 0 bases and J by 9 bases; unmatched bases: 5.

This clonotype was observed at least ten times. The chain recombines TRBV20-1 with TRBJ2-1; D is unclear. The CDR3 length is 12 residues. Per germline, CDR1 DFQATT and CDR2 SNEGSKA (reference sequence). V shed 3 bases and J shed 3 bases, with 6 bases lying between them. DNA for the CDR3: TGCAGTGCTAGTCGGGTCTACAATGAGCAGTTCTTC. It codes for CSASRVYNEQFF.

The chain joins TRBV2 to TRBJ2-1; a weak D match, TRBD2 (5 bases). The germline V and J ends were trimmed by 7 bases and 0 bases, with 10 bases remaining between them. Germline assignment: CDR1 SNHLY and CDR2 FYNNEI. This CDR3 comprises 14 residues. CDR3 DNA sequence: TGTGCCAGCACGGAGCGGAGCTCCTACAATGAGCAGTTCTTC. Its translation is CASTERSSYNEQFF.

This clonotype was seen repeatedly, ten times or more. The chain uses TRBV6-2 or TRBV6-3 and TRBJ2-5; D could derive from TRBD1 or TRBD2 (5 bases each). The CDR3 consists of 16 residues. The germline gives CDR1 MNHEY, CDR2 SVGEGT. V was pared by 2 bases and J by 2 bases, with 15 bases between. CDR3 sequence reads: CASSYRGRRKQETQYF. The CDR3 DNA reads as TGTGCCAGCAGTTACAGGGGACGGAGAAAGCAAGAGACCCAGTACTTC.

This clonotype has a count of ten or more. The chain joins TRBV27 to TRBJ2-1; 7 positions match TRBD1. V trimming: 8 bases; J trimming: 2 bases; junction bases outside the gene matches: 6. Germline loops: CDR1 MNHEY, CDR2 SMNVEV (reference sequence). The CDR3 has 14 residues. For the CDR3, the DNA is TGTGCCAGCCAAACAGGGGAGCCCTACAATGAGCAGTTCTTC. Translation: CASQTGEPYNEQFF.